This T cell receptor beta chain appears in the sequencing data of a study of T and B cells in COVID-19 patients. Per the germline V gene, CDR1 is ENHRY and CDR2 is SYGVKD. V was trimmed by 0 bases and J by 8 bases, leaving 16 bases between them. The CDR3 spans 15 residues. About this clonotype itself: The antigen is undetermined.

BIOMED2 TRB-A/B primer pools were used in multiplex TRB PCR. TCRdb re-called the multiplex PCR reads with MiXCR, one entry per CDR3 protein. The table lists about 18,000 distinct CDR3 sequences, roughly 36% of them singletons. Study conclusions and caveats: Few blood samples existed from mildly ill patients during symptoms or early in severe cases.

Each TRB amplification used roughly 240-550 ng of genomic DNA from blood. The source of this sequence is a human donor with active COVID-19. J is TRBJ1-1 and V is TRBV10-3; D unclear. The material sequenced was blood. As DNA, the CDR3 is TGTGCCATCAGTGAGTCGACGTCGGCACCCGGCGAAGCTTTCTTT. It encodes CAISESTSAPGEAFF.